A selection of T cell receptor beta chains follows, all from one sample in a study of blood T cell repertoires in COVID-19. Measured with immunoSEQ multiplex PCR; TCRdb has only the in-frame clones, and not every one. The top ten clones hold 2% to 2.5% of a sample with under 150,000 clones, approximately 82% of them seen once. Sequencing input: peripheral blood. All receptors derive from a man aged 25 to 40 with acute or convalescent COVID-19. CDR3s include the opening cysteine and the closing phenylalanine or tryptophan. D genes are given only for firm matches. Not every row has a clone size; where given, it reads once, few, many or a size class.

j_call	v_call	clone_size	d_call	cdr3_aa	cdr3_nt
TRBJ2-7	TRBV28	few	.	CASSLTLYSYEQYF	TGTGCCAGCAGTTTAACGCTATACTCCTACGAGCAGTACTTC
TRBJ2-7	TRBV5-4	once	TRBD1	CASSNKTRGEQYF	TGTGCCAGCAGCAATAAAACCAGGGGGGAGCAGTACTTC
TRBJ2-1	TRBV19	.	.	CASSNLAGGANNEQFF	TGTGCCAGTAGTAACCTAGCTGGCGGGGCTAACAATGAGCAGTTCTTC
TRBJ1-2	TRBV6-1	.	.	CASSDSGTIYGYTF	TGTGCCAGCAGTGATTCCGGGACAATCTATGGCTACACCTTC
TRBJ1-2	TRBV5-1	.	.	CASSPINPRVDGYTF	TGCGCCAGCAGCCCAATTAACCCCAGGGTAGACGGCTACACCTTC
TRBJ2-2	TRBV7-9	.	.	CASSPGTTNTGELFF	TGTGCCAGCTCCCCCGGGACAACGAACACCGGGGAGCTGTTTTTT
TRBJ1-2	TRBV5-5	.	.	CASSLGENYGYTF	TGTGCCAGCAGCTTAGGGGAAAACTATGGCTACACCTTC
TRBJ2-1	TRBV14	.	.	CASSQELARYNEQFF	TGTGCCAGCAGCCAAGAGCTAGCGAGATACAATGAGCAGTTCTTC
TRBJ2-7	TRBV30	few	TRBD1	CAWTPDRVIYEQYF	TGTGCCTGGACTCCGGACAGGGTGATCTACGAGCAGTACTTC
TRBJ2-3	TRBV4-3	.	.	CASGSQGMGGLTDTQYF	TGCGCCAGCGGCAGCCAAGGGATGGGGGGACTCACAGATACGCAGTATTTT
TRBJ1-2	TRBV7-3	.	TRBD1	CANSSLFNRGRRTLPGGYTF	TGTGCCAACAGCTCCCTTTTTAACAGGGGGCGCAGAACCCTGCCGGGAGGCTACACCTTC
TRBJ1-3	TRBV7-6	.	.	CASSLEAGGAGNTIYF	TGTGCCAGCAGCTTAGAAGCGGGGGGCGCTGGAAACACCATATATTTT
TRBJ1-2	TRBV3-1/TRBV3-2	.	.	CASSQDTTYGYTF	TGTGCCAGCAGCCAAGACACAACCTATGGCTACACCTTC
TRBJ2-1	TRBV4-1	.	TRBD2	CASSRPSSGSSYNEQFF	TGCGCCAGCAGCCGACCTTCTAGCGGGAGTTCCTACAATGAGCAGTTCTTC
TRBJ1-1	TRBV4-1	.	.	CASSQGLTGFGTEAFF	TGCGCCAGCAGCCAGGGATTAACAGGGTTCGGCACTGAAGCTTTCTTT
TRBJ1-3	TRBV4-1	.	TRBD1	CASSRRQGTGNTIYF	TGCGCCAGCAGCCGCCGACAGGGTACTGGAAACACCATATATTTT
TRBJ1-6	TRBV30	.	.	CAWTRDIASPLHF	TGTGCCTGGACCCGGGACATAGCTTCACCCCTCCACTTT
TRBJ2-3	TRBV28	.	TRBD2	CASSRTSGRVGTDTQYF	TGTGCCAGCAGCCGGACTAGCGGGAGGGTTGGCACAGATACGCAGTATTTT
TRBJ2-1	TRBV7-6	.	TRBD2	CASSPRAGSSYNEQFF	TGTGCCAGCAGCCCTAGAGCGGGGAGCTCCTACAATGAGCAGTTCTTC
TRBJ1-2	TRBV6-5	.	.	CASSSQGHIYGYTF	TGTGCCAGCAGTTCTCAGGGGCACATCTATGGCTACACCTTC
TRBJ1-4	TRBV9	.	.	CASSVGGAWDEKLFF	TGTGCCAGCAGCGTAGGAGGAGCTTGGGATGAAAAACTGTTTTTT
TRBJ2-2	TRBV4-3	.	.	CASSSRLEVNTGELFF	TGCGCCAGCAGCTCCCGGTTAGAAGTGAACACCGGGGAGCTGTTTTTT
TRBJ1-6	TRBV6-5	.	TRBD1	CATQGNGNSPLHF	TGTGCCACACAGGGGAATGGAAATTCACCCCTCCACTTT
TRBJ2-7	TRBV6-2/TRBV6-3	.	TRBD1	CASSYGDRSTYEQYF	TGTGCCAGCAGTTACGGGGACAGGTCAACCTACGAGCAGTACTTC
TRBJ2-1	TRBV3-1/TRBV3-2	.	TRBD2	CASSLGSGSRDEQFF	TGTGCCAGCAGCCTAGGTAGCGGGAGTCGGGATGAGCAGTTCTTC
TRBJ2-3	TRBV6-6	.	TRBD2	CASSPPGTIGSSTDTQYF	TGTGCCAGCAGTCCCCCTGGGACTATTGGATCTAGCACAGATACGCAGTATTTT
TRBJ1-2	TRBV9	.	.	CASSVAQGNYGYTF	TGTGCCAGCAGCGTAGCCCAGGGTAACTATGGCTACACCTTC
TRBJ1-6	TRBV6-5	.	TRBD1	CASSREQGGNSPLHF	TGTGCCAGCAGTCGAGAACAGGGGGGTAATTCACCCCTCCACTTT
TRBJ2-3	TRBV2	once	.	CASSVGSDTQYF	TGTGCCAGCAGTGTGGGTAGCGATACGCAGTATTTT
TRBJ1-1	TRBV4-1	.	TRBD1	CASSLSRQGTNTEAFF	TGCGCCAGCAGCCTTTCGAGACAGGGTACTAACACTGAAGCTTTCTTT
TRBJ1-5	TRBV12-3/TRBV12-4	.	.	CASGPGSNQPQHF	TGTGCCAGCGGTCCGGGGAGCAATCAGCCCCAGCATTTT
TRBJ1-4	TRBV7-9	.	.	CASSPSRTTNEKLFF	TGTGCCAGCAGCCCGTCCAGGACAACTAATGAAAAACTGTTTTTT
TRBJ2-1	TRBV9	.	.	CASSVETHYNEQFF	TGTGCCAGCAGCGTAGAGACACACTACAATGAGCAGTTCTTC
TRBJ2-1	TRBV5-4	.	.	CASSFRGPEQFF	TGTGCCAGCAGCTTTCGAGGGCCAGAGCAGTTCTTC
TRBJ2-5	TRBV5-1	once	.	CASNLGQQETQYF	TGCGCCAGCAACCTCGGACAGCAAGAGACCCAGTACTTC
TRBJ2-5	TRBV7-9	.	TRBD1	CASSPGQGKWGDQETQYF	TGTGCCAGCAGCCCCGGACAGGGGAAATGGGGAGACCAAGAGACCCAGTACTTC
TRBJ2-1	TRBV11-3	.	TRBD1	CASSPGGSDNEQFF	TGTGCCAGCAGCCCAGGGGGCTCGGACAATGAGCAGTTCTTC
TRBJ1-4	TRBV13	.	TRBD1	CASSTWDRLDEKLFF	TGTGCCAGCAGCACATGGGACAGGCTAGATGAAAAACTGTTTTTT
TRBJ2-1	TRBV2	.	TRBD2	CASSPREAPYNEQFF	TGTGCCAGCAGCCCGCGGGAGGCCCCCTACAATGAGCAGTTCTTC
TRBJ1-6	TRBV4-2	few	.	CASSQDPGGNNSPLHF	TGTGCCAGCAGCCAAGATCCTGGGGGGAATAATTCACCCCTCCACTTT
TRBJ2-2	TRBV9	.	.	CASSVTGSGELFF	TGTGCCAGCAGCGTCACAGGGTCCGGGGAGCTGTTTTTT
TRBJ2-7	TRBV27	once	TRBD1	CASSSPGQLSSYEQYF	TGTGCCAGCAGTTCTCCGGGACAGCTAAGCTCCTACGAGCAGTACTTC